This is a list of T cell receptor beta chains from one sample in a study of blood T cell repertoires in COVID-19. The repertoire was sequenced with immunoSEQ multiplex PCR; TCRdb's copy has only in-frame clones and lacks some. Found here are around 300,000 clones, around 86% of them singletons; the top ten hold 1%. Input material: peripheral blood. These receptors originate from a man aged 50 or older with active or convalescent COVID-19. CDR3s include the opening cysteine and the closing phenylalanine or tryptophan. Fields, in order: CDR3 protein, CDR3 DNA, D gene, V gene, J gene, CDR3 length, clone size. A D gene is named only where the DNA matches it firmly. Expanded clones are given a class, and other clones once, few, many or no size at all.

CASSPGTGINEQYF	TGTGCCAGTAGCCCAGGGACAGGGATCAACGAGCAGTACTTC	TRBD1	TRBV19	TRBJ2-7	14	.
CASSLGDSSYNSPLHF	TGCGCCAGCAGCTTGGGAGACAGCTCCTATAATTCACCCCTCCACTTT	.	TRBV5-1	TRBJ1-6	16	.
CASSQRQGAFYEQYF	TGTGCCAGCAGCCAGAGACAGGGGGCCTTTTACGAGCAGTACTTC	TRBD1	TRBV28	TRBJ2-7	15	.
CASSEDRGETQYF	TGTGCCAGCAGTGAAGACAGGGGGGAGACCCAGTACTTC	TRBD1	TRBV2	TRBJ2-5	13	.
CAISRQGEKLFF	TGTGCCATCAGTCGACAGGGCGAAAAACTGTTTTTT	TRBD1	TRBV10-3	TRBJ1-4	12	once
CASSAAGPWNTEAFF	TGTGCCAGCAGCGCCGCGGGTCCTTGGAACACTGAAGCTTTCTTT	.	TRBV9	TRBJ1-1	15	.
CASSARSGAYGYTF	TGTGCCAGCAGCGCGAGAAGTGGGGCCTATGGCTACACCTTC	.	TRBV2	TRBJ1-2	14	.
CASSREAYNEQFF	TGTGCCAGCAGCCGGGAGGCTTACAATGAGCAGTTCTTC	.	TRBV14	TRBJ2-1	13	few
CASSQVTGGTEAFF	TGTGCCAGCAGCCAAGTGACAGGGGGCACTGAAGCTTTCTTT	TRBD1	TRBV14	TRBJ1-1	14	.
CAWTPGTSNTGELFF	TGTGCCTGGACCCCCGGGACTAGCAACACCGGGGAGCTGTTTTTT	TRBD2	TRBV30	TRBJ2-2	15	.
CASSFQGDNSPLHF	TGCGCCAGCAGCTTTCAAGGGGATAATTCACCCCTCCACTTT	.	TRBV5-1	TRBJ1-6	14	.
CASSDRAFSPLHF	TGTGCCAGCAGTGACAGAGCTTTTTCACCCCTCCACTTT	.	TRBV27	TRBJ1-6	13	.
CASSSSDRPSYGYTF	TGTGCCAGCAGTTCTTCCGACAGGCCATCATATGGCTACACCTTC	.	TRBV6-5	TRBJ1-2	15	once
CASSSLPLAGSYNEQFF	TGCGCCAGCAGCTCCCTTCCCCTAGCGGGCTCCTACAATGAGCAGTTCTTC	TRBD2	TRBV5-1	TRBJ2-1	17	few
CASSPEAGGQPQHF	TGTGCCAGCTCCCCGGAGGCAGGGGGTCAGCCCCAGCATTTT	TRBD1	TRBV18	TRBJ1-5	14	.
CASSHPGHQSSYNSPLHF	TGTGCCAGCAGCCACCCGGGACACCAGAGCTCCTATAATTCACCCCTCCACTTT	.	TRBV4-2	TRBJ1-6	18	.
CAIRTGGRTGGNTIYF	TGTGCCATCAGAACAGGGGGGAGAACAGGTGGAAACACCATATATTTT	TRBD1	TRBV10-3	TRBJ1-3	16	few
CATDSSSGELFF	TGTGCCACAGACAGCTCCAGCGGGGAGCTGTTTTTT	.	TRBV7-9	TRBJ2-2	12	.
CASSLVKSFYRANYGYTF	TGTGCCAGCAGCTTGGTCAAGTCGTTTTACAGGGCTAACTATGGCTACACCTTC	.	TRBV5-6	TRBJ1-2	18	.
CASSQPRESQGYTF	TGCGCCAGCAGCCAACCCAGGGAATCTCAGGGCTACACCTTC	.	TRBV4-1	TRBJ1-2	14	few
CASSMDYRPNLETQYF	TGTGCCAGTAGTATGGATTACAGGCCCAATTTGGAGACCCAGTACTTC	.	TRBV19	TRBJ2-5	16	.
CAWGYPGNEKLFF	TGTGCCTGGGGGTATCCGGGTAATGAAAAACTGTTTTTT	.	TRBV30	TRBJ1-4	13	.
CASSYSTGDTEAFF	TGTGCCAGCAGTTACTCGACAGGAGACACTGAAGCTTTCTTT	.	TRBV6-2/TRBV6-3	TRBJ1-1	14	.
CASSRRDRGRETQYF	TGTGCCAGCAGCCGAAGGGACAGGGGACGGGAGACCCAGTACTTC	TRBD1	TRBV4-2	TRBJ2-5	15	.
CASKDTGNGYTF	TGTGCCAGTAAGGACACGGGCAATGGCTACACCTTC	.	TRBV28	TRBJ1-2	12	.
CASSLAGTALSYEQYF	TGTGCCAGCAGCTTGGCCGGGACAGCCCTTTCCTACGAGCAGTACTTC	TRBD1	TRBV5-4	TRBJ2-7	16	.
CASSLTGFVNQPQHF	TGTGCCAGCAGTTTGACCGGGTTCGTCAATCAGCCCCAGCATTTT	.	TRBV27	TRBJ1-5	15	.
CASSSGQAAYNEQFF	TGTGCCAGCTCATCGGGACAGGCCGCCTACAATGAGCAGTTCTTC	TRBD1	TRBV18	TRBJ2-1	15	.
CASSPQGSYPGELFF	TGTGCCAGCAGCCCACAGGGAAGCTACCCCGGGGAGCTGTTTTTT	.	TRBV28	TRBJ2-2	15	.
CASSFDRDQETQYF	TGTGCCAGCAGCTTTGACAGGGATCAAGAGACCCAGTACTTC	TRBD1	TRBV6-5	TRBJ2-5	14	.
CASSTGLAGRTDTQYF	TGTGCCAGTAGTACCGGACTAGCGGGGCGCACAGATACGCAGTATTTT	TRBD2	TRBV19	TRBJ2-3	16	.
CASSLFWGVENTEAFF	TGTGCCAGCAGCTTATTTTGGGGGGTGGAGAACACTGAAGCTTTCTTT	.	TRBV7-2	TRBJ1-1	16	.
CASKPGQGFYEQYF	TGTGCCAGCAAACCGGGACAGGGGTTCTACGAGCAGTACTTC	TRBD1	TRBV28	TRBJ2-7	14	.
CASSYSNPRDTQYF	TGTGCCAGCAGTTACTCGAACCCTCGGGATACGCAGTATTTT	.	TRBV6-5	TRBJ2-3	14	.
CASSESSGGDNEQFF	TGTGCCAGCAGTGAGTCTAGCGGGGGTGACAATGAGCAGTTCTTC	TRBD2	TRBV2	TRBJ2-1	15	.
CASSLAGQGALARAFF	TGTGCCAGCAGCTTAGCGGGACAGGGGGCCCTTGCCAGGGCTTTCTTT	TRBD1	TRBV7-9	TRBJ1-1	16	.
CASTPPSTDTQYF	TGTGCCAGCACCCCCCCGAGCACAGATACGCAGTATTTT	.	TRBV12-3/TRBV12-4	TRBJ2-3	13	.
CATGREQETQYF	TGTGCCACAGGGCGAGAGCAAGAGACCCAGTACTTC	.	TRBV10-3	TRBJ2-5	12	.
CASSWLAGGPQETQYF	TGTGCCAGCAGCTGGTTAGCGGGGGGGCCTCAAGAGACCCAGTACTTC	TRBD2	TRBV7-6	TRBJ2-5	16	.
CAWRESSGGADTQYF	TGTGCCTGGAGAGAGTCTAGCGGGGGGGCAGATACGCAGTATTTT	TRBD2	TRBV30	TRBJ2-3	15	.
CASSLEVLAGGADTQYF	TGTGCCAGCAGCTTGGAGGTACTAGCGGGAGGAGCAGATACGCAGTATTTT	TRBD2	TRBV5-4	TRBJ2-3	17	.
CASSVQGGSEQYF	TGTGCCAGCAGCGTACAGGGTGGGTCCGAGCAGTACTTC	.	TRBV11-2	TRBJ2-7	13	.
CASSRLAGGADTQYF	TGTGCCAGTAGTAGACTAGCGGGAGGCGCAGATACGCAGTATTTT	TRBD2	TRBV19	TRBJ2-3	15	.